What follows describes a single TCR beta chain. Sequencing was performed with immunoSEQ multiplex PCR; in TCRdb, only in-frame clones are kept and a portion is missing. The data contain 110,000 or so clones, about 84% of them singletons. Germline lookup yields CDR1 LNHDA and CDR2 SQIVND (reference sequence). The CDR3 spans 14 residues. V lost 5 bases and J lost 4; bases outside the gene matches: 5. This entry belongs to a study of cytomegalovirus exposure and HLA in healthy donors. This TCR was recovered from a woman aged 30 to 39 in good health and CMV-seronegative. What was sequenced was PBMCs. The rearrangement joins TRBV19 to TRBJ1-2, with 9 bases matching TRBD1. The CDR3, as DNA: TGTGCCAGTAGTCTCAAGGGACAGGGCTATGGCTACACCTTC. Translation: CASSLKGQGYGYTF.